This is a list of T cell receptor beta chains from one sample in a study of OX40 agonist ivuxolimab in advanced cancers. Assay: immunoSEQ multiplex PCR; the TCRdb copy retains only in-frame clones and omits some. The table lists roughly 60,000 clones, around 87% of them singletons. The sample was CD4+ or CD8+ T cells sorted from blood, taken in a trial of the OX40 agonist ivuxolimab. The receptors stem from an adult with an advanced solid tumor such as melanoma, head and neck, liver or kidney cancer. Both conserved end residues are part of each CDR3. The order of the fields is J gene, clone size, V gene, CDR3 length, D gene, CDR3 DNA, CDR3 protein. The D gene is left open where the match is weak. Where a row states a size, it is once, few, many or the class of an expanded clone; other rows omit it.

TRBJ2-3 | . | TRBV6-1 | 15 | TRBD2 | TGTGCCAGCAGGGGACTAGCGGGAGTTACAGATACGCAGTATTTT | CASRGLAGVTDTQYF
TRBJ1-5 | . | TRBV6-1 | 13 | . | TGTGCCAGCAGTGAACAGGTTGAGGTGCCCCAGCATTTT | CASSEQVEVPQHF
TRBJ1-5 | . | TRBV4-2 | 14 | . | TGTGCCAGCAGCCCCGACTCCTCGGGGCAGCCCCAGCATTTT | CASSPDSSGQPQHF
TRBJ2-6 | . | TRBV28 | 17 | TRBD2 | TGTGCCAGCAGTTTTCCTAGCGGGAGGGCGGGGGCCAACGTCCTGACTTTC | CASSFPSGRAGANVLTF
TRBJ2-7 | few | TRBV5-4 | 15 | TRBD2 | TGTGCCAGCAGCTTAGGGGGACTAGCGGCCTACGAGCAGTACTTC | CASSLGGLAAYEQYF
TRBJ2-5 | . | TRBV28 | 12 | . | TGTGCCAGCAGTTTACTAAAGAAGACCCAGTACTTC | CASSLLKKTQYF
TRBJ2-2 | . | TRBV6-1 | 14 | . | TGTGCCAGCAGTGAAGCTAGTCGGAACGGGGAGCTGTTTTTT | CASSEASRNGELFF
TRBJ1-1 | . | TRBV13 | 15 | . | TGTGCCAGCAGCCTCCAAGGCAGGATGAACACTGAAGCTTTCTTT | CASSLQGRMNTEAFF
TRBJ2-6 | . | TRBV28 | 16 | . | TGTGCCAGCGGGAACAGACAAAGAACTGGGGCCAACGTCCTGACTTTC | CASGNRQRTGANVLTF
TRBJ2-7 | . | TRBV6-5 | 16 | TRBD2 | TGTGCCAGCAGTTTACAACCAACTAGCGGGAGGGGCGAGCAGTACTTC | CASSLQPTSGRGEQYF
TRBJ2-5 | . | TRBV7-2 | 16 | . | TGTGCCAGCAGCATACTAGGGTCAGGCACACAAGAGACCCAGTACTTC | CASSILGSGTQETQYF